This TCR beta chain was documented in a study of Ad26.COV2.S vaccination and SARS-CoV-2 variants. Across the whole study: Donor got 5x10^10 or 1x10^11 viral particles of Ad26.COV2.S. Findings and limits, study-wide: While placebo recipients had lower spike-specific TCR breadth, vaccine recipients had more. Vaccine recipients and placebo recipients showed similar non-spike TCR breadth.

TCRdb's copy holds only in-frame clones and misses some; the assay was immunoSEQ multiplex PCR. This sample carries around 300,000 clones, about nine tenths of them seen once, and the ten largest clones take 4.5% to 5.5%. In regard to this clone: Its antigen is not identified.

The CDR3 is made up of 14 amino acids. The V gene end was trimmed by 5 bases and the J gene end by 2 bases; junction bases not matched to a gene: 3. Per the germline V gene, CDR1 is SGHVS and CDR2 is FNYEAQ. The treatment denotes: approximately 18 received Ad26.COV2.S at low or high dose, single or two shots; about 5 received placebo; per-sample allocation not given. At day 63 after the first vaccine or placebo injection, samples were drawn. Its platform was an Ad26 vector, and its expressed antigen was Wuhan-strain SARS-CoV-2 spike. The origin of this receptor is a person between 18 and 59 years old who received the Ad26.COV2.S COVID-19 vaccine or a placebo. This specimen consisted of peripheral blood, obtained in a trial of Ad26.COV2.S vaccine versus placebo. The V call is TRBV7-6, the J call TRBJ2-7; 10 nucleotides align to TRBD1. CDR3 nucleotide sequence: TGTGCCAGCAGCGGACAGGGGGGGCCCTACGAGCAGTACGTC. This translates into CASSGQGGPYEQYV.